This T cell receptor beta chain was sequenced in a study of shared clonotypes between healthy human individuals. Assay used: immunoSEQ multiplex PCR; TCRdb lists only in-frame clones, some missing. This table holds about 510,000 clones, 90% to 96% found once. Regarding this clone: The antigen is undetermined. Germline and junction disagree at one end, which may indicate a read error.

The CDR3 is made up of 12 amino acids. Study findings and constraints: Generally, naive subsets came out with larger estimated richness than memory subsets.

The sample comprised naive CD4+ T cells sorted from blood. As for subset: CD45RA+ positively selected. The V call is TRBV5-3, the J call TRBJ1-2; no definite D call. TRBV5-3 is marked as an open reading frame, function uncertain. The receptor was derived from a woman younger than 45 in good health. The CDR3 is CASSLLMGGYTF. The CDR3 DNA follows: TGTGCCAGCAGCTTGCTAATGGGAGGCTACACCTTC.